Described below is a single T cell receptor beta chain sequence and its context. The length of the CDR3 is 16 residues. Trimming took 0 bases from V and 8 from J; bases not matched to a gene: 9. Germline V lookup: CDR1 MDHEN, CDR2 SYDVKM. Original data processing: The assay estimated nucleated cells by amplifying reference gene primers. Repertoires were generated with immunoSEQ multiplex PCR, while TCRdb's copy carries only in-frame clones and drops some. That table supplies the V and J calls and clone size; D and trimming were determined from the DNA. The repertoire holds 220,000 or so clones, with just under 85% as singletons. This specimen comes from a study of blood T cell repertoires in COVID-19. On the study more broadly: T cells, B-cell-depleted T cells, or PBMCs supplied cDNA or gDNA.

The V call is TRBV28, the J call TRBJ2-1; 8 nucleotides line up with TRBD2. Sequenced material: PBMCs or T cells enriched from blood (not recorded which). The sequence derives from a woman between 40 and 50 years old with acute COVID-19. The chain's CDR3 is CASSLWAGGPGDEQFF. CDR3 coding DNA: TGTGCCAGCAGTTTATGGGCGGGAGGCCCTGGCGATGAGCAGTTCTTC.